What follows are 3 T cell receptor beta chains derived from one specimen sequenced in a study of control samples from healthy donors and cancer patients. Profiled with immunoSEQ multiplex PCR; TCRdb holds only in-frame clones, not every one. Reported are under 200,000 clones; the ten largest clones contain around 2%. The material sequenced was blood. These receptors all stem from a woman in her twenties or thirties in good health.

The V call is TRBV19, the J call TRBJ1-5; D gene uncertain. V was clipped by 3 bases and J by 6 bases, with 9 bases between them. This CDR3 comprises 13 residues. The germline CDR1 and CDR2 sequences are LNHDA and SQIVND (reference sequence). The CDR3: CASSISAFQPQHF. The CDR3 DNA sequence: TGTGCCAGTAGTATTTCGGCTTTTCAGCCCCAGCATTTT.

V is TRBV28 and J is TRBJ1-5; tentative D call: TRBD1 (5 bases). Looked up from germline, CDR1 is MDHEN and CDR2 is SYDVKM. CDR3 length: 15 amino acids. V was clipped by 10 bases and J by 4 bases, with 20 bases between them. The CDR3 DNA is TGTGCCACCTATCCGCGGGGCAGACCGAATCAGCCCCAGCATTTT. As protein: CATYPRGRPNQPQHF.

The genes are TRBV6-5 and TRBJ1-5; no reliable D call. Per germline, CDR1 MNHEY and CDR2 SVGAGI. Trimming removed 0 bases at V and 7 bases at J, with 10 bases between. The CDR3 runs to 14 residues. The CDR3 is CASSYSMEGQPQHF. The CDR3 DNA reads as TGTGCCAGCAGTTACTCGATGGAAGGCCAGCCCCAGCATTTT.